A single TCR beta chain is shown here with its context. These data originate in a study of monozygotic twins with inflammatory bowel disease. CDR1 SGHNT and CDR2 YYREEE come from the germline V gene (reference sequence). The CDR3 loop spans 13 amino acids. Using the 5' RACE reads, TCRdb records one entry per CDR3 protein without DNA. The table lists approximately 330,000 distinct CDR3 sequences. Sequences were obtained from blood. The receptor was derived from a human donor with ulcerative colitis or Crohn's disease, or a healthy co-twin of an affected twin (not recorded which). The rearrangement joins TRBV5-4 to TRBJ2-3; TCRdb gives TRBD1 as the D gene, but with no DNA this cannot be confirmed. The chain's CDR3 is CASSGGGEDTQYF.